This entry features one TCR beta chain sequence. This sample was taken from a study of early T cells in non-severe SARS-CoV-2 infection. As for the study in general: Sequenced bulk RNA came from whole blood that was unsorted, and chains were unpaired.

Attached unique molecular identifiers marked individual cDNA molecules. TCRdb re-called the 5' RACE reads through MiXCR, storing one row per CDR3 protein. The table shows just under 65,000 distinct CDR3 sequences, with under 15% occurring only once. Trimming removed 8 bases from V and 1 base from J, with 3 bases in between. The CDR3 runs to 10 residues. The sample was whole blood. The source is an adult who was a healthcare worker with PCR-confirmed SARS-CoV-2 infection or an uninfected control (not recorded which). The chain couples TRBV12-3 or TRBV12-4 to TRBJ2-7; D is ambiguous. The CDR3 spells CASGSYEQYF. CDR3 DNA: TGTGCCAGCGGTTCCTACGAGCAGTACTTC.